The sequence of this T cell receptor beta chain was determined in a study of T cell responses to AZD1222 COVID-19 vaccine. Sequenced by immunoSEQ multiplex PCR; TCRdb stores in-frame clones only, minus some. The sample lists about 120,000 clones; about 90% were seen once. From germline, CDR1 is SEHNR and CDR2 FQNEAQ (reference sequence). Trimming cost V 5 bases and J 9 bases, with 16 bases left between them. The CDR3 loop spans 13 amino acids. The chain recombines TRBV7-9 with TRBJ2-5; no definite D call. The input for sequencing was peripheral blood, taken on day 0 of AZD1222 vaccination. This clonotype originated in an adult in good health. The CDR3 here is CASSLAGWASQYF. DNA for the CDR3: TGTGCCAGCAGCCTCGCCGGCTGGGCCTCCCAGTACTTC. Filled out from reference TRBV7-9 and TRBJ2-5, the complete variable domain reads DTGVSQNPRHKITKRGQNVTFRCDPISEHNRLYWYRQTLGQGPEFLTYFQNEAQLEKSRLLSDRFSAERPKGSFSTLEIQRTEQGDSAMYLCASSLAGWASQYFGPGTRLLVL.